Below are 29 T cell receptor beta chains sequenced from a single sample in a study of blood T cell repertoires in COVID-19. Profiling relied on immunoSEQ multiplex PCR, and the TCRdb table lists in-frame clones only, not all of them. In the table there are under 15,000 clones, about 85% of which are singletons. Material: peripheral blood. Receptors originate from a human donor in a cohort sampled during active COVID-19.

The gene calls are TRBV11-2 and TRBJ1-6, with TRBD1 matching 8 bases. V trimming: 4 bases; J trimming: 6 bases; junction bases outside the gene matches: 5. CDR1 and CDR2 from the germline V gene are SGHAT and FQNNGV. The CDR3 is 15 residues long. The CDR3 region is CASSWTGSFNSPLHF. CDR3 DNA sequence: TGTGCCAGCAGCTGGACAGGGTCTTTTAATTCACCCCTCCACTTT.

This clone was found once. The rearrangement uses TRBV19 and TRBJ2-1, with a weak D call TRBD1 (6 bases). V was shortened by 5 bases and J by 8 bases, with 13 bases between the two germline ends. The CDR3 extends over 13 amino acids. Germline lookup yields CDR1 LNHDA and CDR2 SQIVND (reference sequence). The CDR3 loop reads CASSETGKHEQFF. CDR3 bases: TGTGCCAGTAGTGAAACAGGGAAGCATGAGCAGTTCTTC.

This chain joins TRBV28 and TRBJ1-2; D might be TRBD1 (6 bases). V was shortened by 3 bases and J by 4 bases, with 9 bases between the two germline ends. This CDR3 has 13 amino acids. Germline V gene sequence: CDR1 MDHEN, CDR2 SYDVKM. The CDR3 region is CASSLRGSYGYTF. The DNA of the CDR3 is TGTGCCAGCAGTTTGAGGGGGAGCTATGGCTACACCTTC.

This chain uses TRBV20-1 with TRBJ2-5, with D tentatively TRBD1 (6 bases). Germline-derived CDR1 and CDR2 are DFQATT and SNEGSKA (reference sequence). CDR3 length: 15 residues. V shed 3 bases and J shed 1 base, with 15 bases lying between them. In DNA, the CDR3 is TGCAGTGCTAGTCATGGGGGCTACCCCCAAGAGACCCAGTACTTC. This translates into CSASHGGYPQETQYF.

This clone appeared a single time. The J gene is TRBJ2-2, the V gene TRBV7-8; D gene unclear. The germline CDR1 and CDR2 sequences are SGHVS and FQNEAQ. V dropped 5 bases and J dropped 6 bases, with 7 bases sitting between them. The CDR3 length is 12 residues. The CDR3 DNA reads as TGTGCCAGCAGCCCACATCCCGGGGAGCTGTTTTTT. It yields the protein CASSPHPGELFF.

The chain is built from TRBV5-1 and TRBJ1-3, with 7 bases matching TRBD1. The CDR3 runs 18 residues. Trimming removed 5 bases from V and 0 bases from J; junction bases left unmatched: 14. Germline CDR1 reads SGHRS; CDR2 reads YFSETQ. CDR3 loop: CASRRVTGTATSGNTIYF. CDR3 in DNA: TGCGCCAGCAGGCGAGTAACCGGGACAGCTACCTCTGGAAACACCATATATTTT.

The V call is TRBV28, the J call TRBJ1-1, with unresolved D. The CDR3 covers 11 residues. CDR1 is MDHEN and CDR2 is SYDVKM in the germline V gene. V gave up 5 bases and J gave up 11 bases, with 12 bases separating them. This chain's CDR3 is CASSLQLSAFF. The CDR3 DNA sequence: TGTGCCAGCAGTCTCCAACTCTCTGCTTTCTTT.

In nucleotides, the CDR3 is TGTGCCAGCAGTTTTAGGCTAGCGGGAGGTCCGTCATACAATGAGCAGTTCTTC. Translated: CASSFRLAGGPSYNEQFF. This chain links TRBV28 with TRBJ2-1, with 11 bases aligning to TRBD2. The germline gives CDR1 MDHEN, CDR2 SYDVKM. The CDR3 has 18 residues. V lost 3 bases and J lost 4; bases outside the gene matches: 11. Together with reference TRBV28 and TRBJ2-1, the CDR3 gives the full variable domain: DVKVTQSSRYLVKRTGEKVFLECVQDMDHENMFWYRQDPGLGLRLIYFSYDVKMKEKGDIPEGYSVSREKKERFSLILESASTNQTSMYLCASSFRLAGGPSYNEQFFGPGTRLTVL.

CDR3 sequence reads: CASTSLDREEQYF. The CDR3 coding sequence is TGTGCCAGCACCTCCCTAGACCGGGAGGAGCAGTACTTC. This chain joins TRBV7-2 and TRBJ2-7; D perhaps matches TRBD2 (6 bases). V lost 7 bases, J lost 7 bases, and 17 bases lay in between. Germline V gene sequence: CDR1 SGHTA, CDR2 FQGNSA. This CDR3 contains 13 residues.

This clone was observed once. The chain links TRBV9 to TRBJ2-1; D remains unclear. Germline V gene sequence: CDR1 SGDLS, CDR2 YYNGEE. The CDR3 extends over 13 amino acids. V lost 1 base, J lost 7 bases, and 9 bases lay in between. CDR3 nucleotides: TGTGCCAGCAGCGTACTAGTCGAAAATGAGCAGTTCTTC. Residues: CASSVLVENEQFF.

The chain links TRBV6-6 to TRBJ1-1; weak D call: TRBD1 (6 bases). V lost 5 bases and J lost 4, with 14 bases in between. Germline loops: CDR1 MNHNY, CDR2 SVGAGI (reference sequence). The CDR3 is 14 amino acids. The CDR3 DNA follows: TGTGCCAGCAGTGTCACCCGGGACACCACTGAAGCTTTCTTT. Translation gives CASSVTRDTTEAFF.

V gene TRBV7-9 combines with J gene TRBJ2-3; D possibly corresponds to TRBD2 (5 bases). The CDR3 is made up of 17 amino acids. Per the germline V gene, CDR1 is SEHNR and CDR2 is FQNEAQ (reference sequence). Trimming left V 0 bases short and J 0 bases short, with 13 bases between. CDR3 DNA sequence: TGTGCCAGCAGCTTAGCGCTACCGGAGGACAGCACAGATACGCAGTATTTT. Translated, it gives CASSLALPEDSTDTQYF. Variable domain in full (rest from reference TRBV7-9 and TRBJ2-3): DTGVSQNPRHKITKRGQNVTFRCDPISEHNRLYWYRQTLGQGPEFLTYFQNEAQLEKSRLLSDRFSAERPKGSFSTLEIQRTEQGDSAMYLCASSLALPEDSTDTQYFGPGTRLTVL.

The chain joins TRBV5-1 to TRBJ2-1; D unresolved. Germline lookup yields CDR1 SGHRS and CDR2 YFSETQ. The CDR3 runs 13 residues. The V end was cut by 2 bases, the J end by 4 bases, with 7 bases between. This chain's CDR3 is CASSFSEYNEQFF. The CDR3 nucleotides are TGCGCCAGCAGCTTCTCAGAATACAATGAGCAGTTCTTC.

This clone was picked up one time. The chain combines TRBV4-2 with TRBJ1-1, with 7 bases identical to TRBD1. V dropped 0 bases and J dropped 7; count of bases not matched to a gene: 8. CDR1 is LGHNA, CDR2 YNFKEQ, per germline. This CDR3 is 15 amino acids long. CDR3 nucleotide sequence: TGTGCCAGCAGCCAAGATTTCGTCAACAGGGGTGAAGCTTTCTTT. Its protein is CASSQDFVNRGEAFF.

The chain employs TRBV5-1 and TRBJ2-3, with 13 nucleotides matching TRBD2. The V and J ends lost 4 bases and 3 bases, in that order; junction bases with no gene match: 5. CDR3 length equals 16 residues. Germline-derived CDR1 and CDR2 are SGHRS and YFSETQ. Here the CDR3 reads CASSPGTSGDTDTQYF. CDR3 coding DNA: TGCGCCAGCAGCCCCGGGACTAGCGGGGATACAGATACGCAGTATTTT.

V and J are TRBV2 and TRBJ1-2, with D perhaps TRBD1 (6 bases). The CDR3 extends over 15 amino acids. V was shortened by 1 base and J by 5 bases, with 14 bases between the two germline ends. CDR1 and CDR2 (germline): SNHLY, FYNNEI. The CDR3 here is CASSEDSGRGYGYTF. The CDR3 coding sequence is TGTGCCAGCAGTGAAGATTCGGGCAGGGGATATGGCTACACCTTC.

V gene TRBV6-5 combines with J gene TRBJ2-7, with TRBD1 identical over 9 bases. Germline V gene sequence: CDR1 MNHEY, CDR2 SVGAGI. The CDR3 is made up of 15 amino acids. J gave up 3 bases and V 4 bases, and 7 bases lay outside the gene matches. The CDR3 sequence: CASSSPGQGFYEQYF. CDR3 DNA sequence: TGTGCCAGCAGTTCGCCGGGACAGGGTTTCTACGAGCAGTACTTC.

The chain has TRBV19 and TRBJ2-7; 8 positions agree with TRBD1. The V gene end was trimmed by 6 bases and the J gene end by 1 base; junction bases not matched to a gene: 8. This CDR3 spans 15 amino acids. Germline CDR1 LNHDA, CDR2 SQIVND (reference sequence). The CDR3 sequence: CASSVGTGDSYEQYF. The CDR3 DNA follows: TGTGCCAGTAGCGTTGGGACAGGCGATTCCTACGAGCAGTACTTC.

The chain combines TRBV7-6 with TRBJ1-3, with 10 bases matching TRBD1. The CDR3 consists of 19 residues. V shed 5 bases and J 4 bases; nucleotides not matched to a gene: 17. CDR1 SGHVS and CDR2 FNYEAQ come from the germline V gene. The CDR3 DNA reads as TGTGCCAGCAGCCAGCGGGTGCCGGGGACAGGGGCGACGGGAAACACCATATATTTT. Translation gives CASSQRVPGTGATGNTIYF.

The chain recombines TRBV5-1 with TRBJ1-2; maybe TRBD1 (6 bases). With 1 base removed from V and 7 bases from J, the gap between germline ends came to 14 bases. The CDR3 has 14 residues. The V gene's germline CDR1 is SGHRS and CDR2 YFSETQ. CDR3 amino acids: CASSLSGGGGGYTF. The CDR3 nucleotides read TGCGCCAGCAGCTTGTCTGGGGGCGGCGGTGGCTACACCTTC. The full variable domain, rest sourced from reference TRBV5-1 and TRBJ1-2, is KAGVTQTPRYLIKTRGQQVTLSCSPISGHRSVSWYQQTPGQGLQFLFEYFSETQRNKGNFPGRFSGRQFSNSRSEMNVSTLELGDSALYLCASSLSGGGGGYTFGSGTRLTVV.

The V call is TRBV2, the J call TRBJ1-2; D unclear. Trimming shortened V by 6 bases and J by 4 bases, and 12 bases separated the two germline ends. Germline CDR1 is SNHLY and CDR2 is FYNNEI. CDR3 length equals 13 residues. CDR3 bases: TGTGCCAGCAGCCTCGTGGAGGGCTATGGCTACACCTTC. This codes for CASSLVEGYGYTF.

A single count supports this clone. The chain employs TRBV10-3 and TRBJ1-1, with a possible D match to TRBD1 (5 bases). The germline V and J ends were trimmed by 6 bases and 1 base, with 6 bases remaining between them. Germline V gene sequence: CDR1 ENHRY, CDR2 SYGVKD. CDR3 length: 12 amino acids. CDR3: CAISQGNTEAFF. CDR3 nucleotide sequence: TGTGCCATCAGCCAGGGGAACACTGAAGCTTTCTTT.

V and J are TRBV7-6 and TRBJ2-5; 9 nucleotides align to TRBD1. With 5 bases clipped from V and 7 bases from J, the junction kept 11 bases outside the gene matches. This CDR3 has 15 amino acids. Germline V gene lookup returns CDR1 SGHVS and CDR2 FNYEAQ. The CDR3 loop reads CASSRPGQGSVTQYF. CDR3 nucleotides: TGTGCCAGCAGCAGACCGGGACAGGGTAGCGTGACCCAGTACTTC.

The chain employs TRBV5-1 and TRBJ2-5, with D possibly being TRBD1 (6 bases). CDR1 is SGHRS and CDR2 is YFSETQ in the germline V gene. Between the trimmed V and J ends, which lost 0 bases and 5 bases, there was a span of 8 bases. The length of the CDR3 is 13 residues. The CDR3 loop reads CASSLAGDETQYF. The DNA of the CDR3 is TGCGCCAGCAGCTTGGCAGGGGACGAGACCCAGTACTTC.

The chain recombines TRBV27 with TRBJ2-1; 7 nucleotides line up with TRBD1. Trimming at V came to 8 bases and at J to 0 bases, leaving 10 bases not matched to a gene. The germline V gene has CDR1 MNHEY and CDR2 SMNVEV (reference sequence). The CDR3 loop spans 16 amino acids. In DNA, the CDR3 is TGTGCCAGCGGGAAAGGGGGCTTGAGCTCCTACAATGAGCAGTTCTTC. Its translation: CASGKGGLSSYNEQFF.

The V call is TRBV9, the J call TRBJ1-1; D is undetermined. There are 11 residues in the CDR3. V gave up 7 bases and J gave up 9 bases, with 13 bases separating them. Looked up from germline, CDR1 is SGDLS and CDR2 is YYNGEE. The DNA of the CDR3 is TGTGCCAGCGCCACCGAGGATCAAGCTTTCTTT. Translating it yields CASATEDQAFF. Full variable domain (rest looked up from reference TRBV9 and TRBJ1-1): DSGVTQTPKHLITATGQRVTLRCSPRSGDLSVYWYQQSLDQGLQFLIQYYNGEERAKGNILERFSAQQFPDLHSELNLSSLELGDSALYFCASATEDQAFFGQGTRLTVV.

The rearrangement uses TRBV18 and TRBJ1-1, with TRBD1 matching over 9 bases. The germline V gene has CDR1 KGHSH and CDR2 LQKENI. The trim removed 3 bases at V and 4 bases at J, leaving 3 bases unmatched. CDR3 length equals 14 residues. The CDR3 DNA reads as TGTGCCAGCTCACCCCGGGACAGGGCCACTGAAGCTTTCTTT. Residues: CASSPRDRATEAFF.

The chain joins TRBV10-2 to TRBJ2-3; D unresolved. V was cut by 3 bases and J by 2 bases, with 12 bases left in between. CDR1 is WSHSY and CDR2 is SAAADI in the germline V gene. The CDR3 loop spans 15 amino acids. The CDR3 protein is CASSDFADYTDTQYF. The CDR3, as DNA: TGCGCCAGCAGTGATTTTGCGGATTACACAGATACGCAGTATTTT.

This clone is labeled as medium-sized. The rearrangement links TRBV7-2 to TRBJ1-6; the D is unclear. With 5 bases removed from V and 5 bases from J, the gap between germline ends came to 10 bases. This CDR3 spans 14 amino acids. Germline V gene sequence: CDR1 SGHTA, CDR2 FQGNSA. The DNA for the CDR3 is TGTGCCAGCAGCCCTACGGGAAATAATTCACCCCTCCACTTT. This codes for CASSPTGNNSPLHF.